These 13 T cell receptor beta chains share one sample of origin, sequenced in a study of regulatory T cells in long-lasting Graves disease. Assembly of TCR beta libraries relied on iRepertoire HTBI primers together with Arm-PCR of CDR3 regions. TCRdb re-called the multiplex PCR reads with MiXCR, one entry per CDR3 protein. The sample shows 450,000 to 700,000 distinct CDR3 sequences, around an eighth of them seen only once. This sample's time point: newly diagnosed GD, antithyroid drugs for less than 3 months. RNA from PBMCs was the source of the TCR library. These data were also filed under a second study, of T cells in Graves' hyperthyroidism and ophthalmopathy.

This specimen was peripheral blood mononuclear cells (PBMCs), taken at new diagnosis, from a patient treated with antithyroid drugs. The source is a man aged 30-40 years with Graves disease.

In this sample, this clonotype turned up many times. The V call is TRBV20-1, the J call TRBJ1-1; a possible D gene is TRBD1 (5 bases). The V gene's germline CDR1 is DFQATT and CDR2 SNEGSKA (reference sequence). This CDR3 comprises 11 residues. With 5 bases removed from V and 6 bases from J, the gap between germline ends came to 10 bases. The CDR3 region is CSAGTNAEAFF. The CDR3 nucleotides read TGCAGTGCTGGGACTAACGCTGAAGCTTTCTTT.

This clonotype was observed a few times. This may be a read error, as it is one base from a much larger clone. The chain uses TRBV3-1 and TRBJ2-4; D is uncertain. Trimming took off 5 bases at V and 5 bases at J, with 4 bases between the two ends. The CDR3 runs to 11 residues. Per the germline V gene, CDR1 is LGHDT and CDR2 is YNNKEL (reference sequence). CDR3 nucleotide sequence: TGTGCCAGCAGCTTCGAAAACATTCAGTACTTC. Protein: CASSFENIQYF.

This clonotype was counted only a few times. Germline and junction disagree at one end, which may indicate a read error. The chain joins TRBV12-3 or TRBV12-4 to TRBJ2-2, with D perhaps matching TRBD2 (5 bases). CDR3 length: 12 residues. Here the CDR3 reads CASSLGSGEPFF. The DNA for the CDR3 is TGTGCCAGCAGCTTAGGCTCCGGGGAGCCGTTTTTT.

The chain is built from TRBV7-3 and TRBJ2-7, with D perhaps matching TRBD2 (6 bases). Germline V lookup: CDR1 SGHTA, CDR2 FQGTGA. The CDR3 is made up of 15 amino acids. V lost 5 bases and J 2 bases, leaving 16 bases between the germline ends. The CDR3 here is CASSLHRGSAYEQYF. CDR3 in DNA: TGTGCCAGCAGCCTCCATCGGGGGAGTGCCTACGAGCAGTACTTC. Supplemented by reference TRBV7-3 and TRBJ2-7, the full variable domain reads GAGVSQTPSNKVTEKGKYVELRCDPISGHTALYWYRQSLGQGPEFLIYFQGTGAADDSGLPNDRFFAVRPEGSVSTLKIQRTERGDSAVYLCASSLHRGSAYEQYFGPGTRLTVT.

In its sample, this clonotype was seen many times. In nucleotides, the CDR3 is TGCGCCAGCAGCTTGAGGGAGCGGAGAAACACCGGGGAGCTGTTTTTT. Its translation: CASSLRERRNTGELFF. The rearrangement joins TRBV5-1 to TRBJ2-2, with a weak D call TRBD2 (5 bases). The V end was cut by 1 base, the J end by 2 bases, with 12 bases between. Germline V lookup: CDR1 SGHRS, CDR2 YFSETQ. The CDR3 is made up of 16 amino acids.

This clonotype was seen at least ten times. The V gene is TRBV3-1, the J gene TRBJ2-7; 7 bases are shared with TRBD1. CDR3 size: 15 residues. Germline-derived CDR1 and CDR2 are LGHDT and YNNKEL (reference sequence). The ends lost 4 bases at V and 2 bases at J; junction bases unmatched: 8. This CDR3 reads CASSPSLGTAYEQYF. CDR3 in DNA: TGTGCCAGCAGCCCCAGCCTCGGGACAGCCTACGAGCAGTACTTC.

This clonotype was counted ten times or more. The CDR3: CASSLSIGEDTQYF. The CDR3 bases are TGTGCCAGCAGTTTATCGATCGGAGAAGATACGCAGTATTTT. The V call is TRBV27, the J call TRBJ2-3; no definite D call. Looked up from germline, CDR1 is MNHEY and CDR2 is SMNVEV (reference sequence). The CDR3 extends over 14 amino acids. With 0 bases removed from V and 5 bases from J, the gap between germline ends came to 9 bases.

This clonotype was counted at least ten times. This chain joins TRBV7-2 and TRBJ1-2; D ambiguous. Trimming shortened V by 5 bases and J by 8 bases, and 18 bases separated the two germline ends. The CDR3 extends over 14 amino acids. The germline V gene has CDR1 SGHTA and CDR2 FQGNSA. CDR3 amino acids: CASSPEALGWGYTF. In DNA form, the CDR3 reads TGTGCCAGCAGCCCCGAGGCCCTGGGATGGGGCTACACCTTC.

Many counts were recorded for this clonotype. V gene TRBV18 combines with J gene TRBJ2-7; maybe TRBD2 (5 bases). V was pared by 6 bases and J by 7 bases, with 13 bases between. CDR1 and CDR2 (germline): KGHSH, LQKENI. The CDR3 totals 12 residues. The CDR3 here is CASSPGRREQYF. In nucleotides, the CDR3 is TGTGCCAGCTCGCCTGGTAGGAGGGAGCAGTACTTC.

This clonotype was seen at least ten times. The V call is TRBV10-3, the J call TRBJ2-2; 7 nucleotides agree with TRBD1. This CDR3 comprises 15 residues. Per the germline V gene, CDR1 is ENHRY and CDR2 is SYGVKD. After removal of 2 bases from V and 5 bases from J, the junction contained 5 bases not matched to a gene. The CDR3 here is CAISERGHTTGELFF. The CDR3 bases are TGTGCCATCAGTGAGAGGGGGCACACAACCGGGGAGCTGTTTTTT.

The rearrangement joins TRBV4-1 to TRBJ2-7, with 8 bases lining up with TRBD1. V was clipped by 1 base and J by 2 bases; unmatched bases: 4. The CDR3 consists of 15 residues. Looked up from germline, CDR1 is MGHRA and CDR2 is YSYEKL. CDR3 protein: CASSQALTGAYEQYF. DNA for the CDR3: TGCGCCAGCAGCCAAGCCCTGACAGGGGCCTACGAGCAGTACTTC.

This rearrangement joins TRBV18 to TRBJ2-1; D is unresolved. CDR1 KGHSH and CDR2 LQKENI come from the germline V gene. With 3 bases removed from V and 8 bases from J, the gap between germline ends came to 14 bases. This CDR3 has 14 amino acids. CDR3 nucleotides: TGTGCCAGCTCACCGAACTGGGGTGGAGATGAGCAGTTCTTC. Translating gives CASSPNWGGDEQFF. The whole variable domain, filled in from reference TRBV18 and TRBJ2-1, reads NAGVMQNPRHLVRRRGQEARLRCSPMKGHSHVYWYRQLPEEGLKFMVYLQKENIIDESGMPKERFSAEFPKEGPSILRIQQVVRGDSAAYFCASSPNWGGDEQFFGPGTRLTVL.

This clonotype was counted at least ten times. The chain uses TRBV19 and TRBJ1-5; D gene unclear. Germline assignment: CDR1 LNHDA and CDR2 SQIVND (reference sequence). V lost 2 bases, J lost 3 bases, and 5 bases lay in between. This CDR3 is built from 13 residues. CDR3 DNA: TGTGCCAGTAGTATACTCCTCAATCAGCCCCAGCATTTT. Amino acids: CASSILLNQPQHF.